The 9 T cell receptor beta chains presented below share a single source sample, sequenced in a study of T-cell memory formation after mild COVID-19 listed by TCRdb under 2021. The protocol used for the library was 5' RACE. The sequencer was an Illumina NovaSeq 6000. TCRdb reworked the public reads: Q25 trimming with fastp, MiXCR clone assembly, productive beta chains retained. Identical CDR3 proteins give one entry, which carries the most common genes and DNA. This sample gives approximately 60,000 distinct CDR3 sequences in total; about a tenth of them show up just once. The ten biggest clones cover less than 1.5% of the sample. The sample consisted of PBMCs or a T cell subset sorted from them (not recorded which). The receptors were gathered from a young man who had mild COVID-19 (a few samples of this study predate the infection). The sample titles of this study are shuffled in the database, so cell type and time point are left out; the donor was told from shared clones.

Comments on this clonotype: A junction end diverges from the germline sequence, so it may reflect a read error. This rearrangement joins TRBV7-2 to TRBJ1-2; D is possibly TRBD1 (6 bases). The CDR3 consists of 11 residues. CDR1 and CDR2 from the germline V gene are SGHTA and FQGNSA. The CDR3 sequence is CASSPGWGPAF. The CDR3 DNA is TGTGCCAGCAGCCCGGGGTGGGGGCCGGCCTTC.

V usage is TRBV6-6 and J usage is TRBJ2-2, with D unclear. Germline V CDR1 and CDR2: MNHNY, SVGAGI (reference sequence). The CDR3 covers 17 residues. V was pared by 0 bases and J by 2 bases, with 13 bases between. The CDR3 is CASSYSIAQINTGELFF. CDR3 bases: TGTGCCAGCAGTTACTCGATCGCACAGATTAACACCGGGGAGCTGTTTTTT.

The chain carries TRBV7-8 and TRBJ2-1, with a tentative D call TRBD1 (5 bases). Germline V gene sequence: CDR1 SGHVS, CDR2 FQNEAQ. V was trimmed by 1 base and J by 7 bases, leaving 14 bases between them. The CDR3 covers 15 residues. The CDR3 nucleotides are TGTGCCAGCAGCTTAGTTGGGGCCGTCTTGAATGAGCAGTTCTTC. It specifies CASSLVGAVLNEQFF.

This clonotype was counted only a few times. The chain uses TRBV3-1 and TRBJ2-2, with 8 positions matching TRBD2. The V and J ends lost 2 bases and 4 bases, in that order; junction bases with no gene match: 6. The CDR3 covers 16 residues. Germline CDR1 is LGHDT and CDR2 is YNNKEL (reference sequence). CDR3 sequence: CASSQPGGGTTGELFF. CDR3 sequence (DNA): TGTGCCAGCAGCCAACCGGGGGGGGGCACCACCGGGGAGCTGTTTTTT.

This CDR3 reads CASSYGTGLNIQYF. DNA for the CDR3: TGTGCCAGCAGTTACGGGACAGGGCTAAACATTCAGTACTTC. The chain is built from TRBV6-6 and TRBJ2-4, with TRBD1 matching over 9 bases. Looked up from germline, CDR1 is MNHNY and CDR2 is SVGAGI (reference sequence). CDR3 size: 14 residues. J was trimmed by 6 bases and V by 2 bases; bases with no gene match: 2.

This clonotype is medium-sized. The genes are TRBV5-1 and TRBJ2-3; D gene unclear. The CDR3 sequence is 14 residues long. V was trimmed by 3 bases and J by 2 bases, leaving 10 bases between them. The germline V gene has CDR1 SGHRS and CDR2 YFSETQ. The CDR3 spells CASSSQTLTDTQYF. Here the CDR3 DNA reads TGCGCCAGCAGCTCCCAGACCCTCACAGATACGCAGTATTTT.

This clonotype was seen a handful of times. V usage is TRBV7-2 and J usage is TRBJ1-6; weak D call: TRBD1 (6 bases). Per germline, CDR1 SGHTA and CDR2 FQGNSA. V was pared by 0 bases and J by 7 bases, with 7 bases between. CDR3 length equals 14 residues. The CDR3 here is CASSLAGGNSPLHF. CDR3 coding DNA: TGTGCCAGCAGCTTAGCAGGGGGGAATTCACCCCTCCACTTT.

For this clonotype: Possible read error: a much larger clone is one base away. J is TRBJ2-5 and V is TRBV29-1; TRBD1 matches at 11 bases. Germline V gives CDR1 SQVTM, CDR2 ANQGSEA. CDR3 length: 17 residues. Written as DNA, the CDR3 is TGCAGCGTTGAAGACCCGCGGGACAGGGGGTTTTCGGAGACCCTGTACTTC. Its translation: CSVEDPRDRGFSETLYF.

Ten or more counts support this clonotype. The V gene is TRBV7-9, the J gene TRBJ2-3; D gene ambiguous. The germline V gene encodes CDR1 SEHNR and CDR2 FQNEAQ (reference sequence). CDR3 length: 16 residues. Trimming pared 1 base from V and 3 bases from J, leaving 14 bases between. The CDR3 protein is CASSLGSGRRTDTQYF. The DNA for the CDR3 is TGTGCCAGCAGCTTAGGCTCCGGACGGAGAACAGATACGCAGTATTTT. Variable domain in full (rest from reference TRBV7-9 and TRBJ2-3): DTGVSQNPRHKITKRGQNVTFRCDPISEHNRLYWYRQTLGQGPEFLTYFQNEAQLEKSRLLSDRFSAERPKGSFSTLEIQRTEQGDSAMYLCASSLGSGRRTDTQYFGPGTRLTVL.